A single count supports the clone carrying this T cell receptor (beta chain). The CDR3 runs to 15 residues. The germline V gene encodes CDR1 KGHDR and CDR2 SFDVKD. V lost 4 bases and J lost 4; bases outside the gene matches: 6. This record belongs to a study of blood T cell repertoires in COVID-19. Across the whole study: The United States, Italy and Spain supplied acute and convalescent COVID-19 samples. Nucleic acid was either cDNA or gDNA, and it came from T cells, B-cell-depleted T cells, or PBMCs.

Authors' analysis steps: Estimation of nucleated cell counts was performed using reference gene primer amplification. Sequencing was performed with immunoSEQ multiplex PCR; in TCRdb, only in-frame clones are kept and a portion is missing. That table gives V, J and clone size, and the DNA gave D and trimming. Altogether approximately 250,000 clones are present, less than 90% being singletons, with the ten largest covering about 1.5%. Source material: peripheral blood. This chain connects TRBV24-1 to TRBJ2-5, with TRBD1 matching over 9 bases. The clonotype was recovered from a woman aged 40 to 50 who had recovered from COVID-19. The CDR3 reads CATSEGGTGRETQYF. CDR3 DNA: TGTGCCACCAGTGAGGGGGGGACAGGGAGAGAGACCCAGTACTTC.